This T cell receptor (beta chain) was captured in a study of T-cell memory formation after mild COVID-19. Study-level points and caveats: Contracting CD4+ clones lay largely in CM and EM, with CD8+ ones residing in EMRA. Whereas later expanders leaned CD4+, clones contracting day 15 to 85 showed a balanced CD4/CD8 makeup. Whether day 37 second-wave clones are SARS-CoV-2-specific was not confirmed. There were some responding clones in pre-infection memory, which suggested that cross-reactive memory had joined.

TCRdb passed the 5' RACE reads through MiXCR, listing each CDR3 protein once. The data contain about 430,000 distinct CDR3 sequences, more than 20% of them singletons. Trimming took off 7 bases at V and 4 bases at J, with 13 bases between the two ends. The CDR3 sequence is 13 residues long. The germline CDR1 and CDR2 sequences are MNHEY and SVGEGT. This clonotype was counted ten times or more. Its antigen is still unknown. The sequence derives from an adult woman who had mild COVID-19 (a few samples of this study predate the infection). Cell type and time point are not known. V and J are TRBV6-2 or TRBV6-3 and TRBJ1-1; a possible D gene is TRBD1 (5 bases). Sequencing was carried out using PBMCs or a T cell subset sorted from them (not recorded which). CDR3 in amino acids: CASNHQGATEAFF. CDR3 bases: TGTGCCAGCAACCATCAGGGCGCCACTGAAGCTTTCTTT.